This TCR beta chain was retrieved from a study of Graves' ophthalmopathy and Graves' hyperthyroidism. This clonotype has ten or more counts. Its matching antigen is unknown. Points from the study as a whole: Thyroid clonotypes that were expanded above 0.001 frequency mostly also appeared in blood. As the model predicted ophthalmopathy progression, it achieved a sensitivity of 70% to 71% and a specificity of around 73%.

Germline CDR1 reads DFQATT; CDR2 reads SNEGSKA (reference sequence). This CDR3 contains 13 residues. V trimming: 6 bases; J trimming: 3 bases; junction bases outside the gene matches: 6. Exclusion criteria comprised other autoimmune diseases, uncontrolled infections, pregnancy or lactation in patients. Amplified material comprised TCR beta CDR3 regions derived from RNA transcripts. RT-PCR in the first round used HTBI primers; a second-round multiplex PCR followed. TCRdb recomputed calls from the multiplex PCR reads with MiXCR, one row per CDR3 protein. Among roughly 50,000 distinct CDR3 sequences listed, roughly half were seen once.

The sequence was collected from an adult woman with Graves' ophthalmopathy. The chain has TRBV20-1 and TRBJ2-3; TRBD2 aligns across 7 bases. The sample comprised peripheral blood. The CDR3 spells CSAQAGTTDTQYF. CDR3 nucleotide sequence: TGCAGTGCCCAAGCGGGAACGACAGATACGCAGTATTTT.